These 15 T cell receptor beta chains were sequenced from one sample in a study of CDR3 diversity in severe acne. TCRdb recomputed calls from the PCR reads with MiXCR, one row per CDR3 protein. Of 85,000 to 120,000 distinct CDR3 sequences in the sample, more than 45% are singletons; the top ten hold about an eighth. The material sequenced was blood. These receptors all stem from a male donor with acne.

The gene calls are TRBV4-2 and TRBJ2-3; TRBD2 aligns across 12 bases. Germline CDR1 is LGHNA and CDR2 is YNFKEQ. With 3 bases clipped from V and 4 bases from J, the junction kept 8 bases outside the gene matches. This CDR3 comprises 17 residues. Written as DNA, the CDR3 is TGTGCCAGCAGCCATGTCGAACTAGCGGGGGGACCAGATACGCAGTATTTT. Translating gives CASSHVELAGGPDTQYF.

This clonotype has a count of ten or more. The J gene is TRBJ1-1, the V gene TRBV5-1, with 7 nucleotides matching TRBD1. Losses at the gene ends were 3 bases for V and 2 bases for J; bases not matched to a gene: 4. The length of the CDR3 is 14 residues. The germline CDR1 and CDR2 sequences are SGHRS and YFSETQ. CDR3 sequence: CASSSRTGNTEAFF. The CDR3 nucleotides are TGCGCCAGCAGCTCCCGGACAGGAAACACTGAAGCTTTCTTT. The variable domain in full, with the rest retrieved from reference TRBV5-1 and TRBJ1-1, is KAGVTQTPRYLIKTRGQQVTLSCSPISGHRSVSWYQQTPGQGLQFLFEYFSETQRNKGNFPGRFSGRQFSNSRSEMNVSTLELGDSALYLCASSSRTGNTEAFFGQGTRLTVV.

This clonotype was counted many times. J is TRBJ2-5 and V is TRBV14; D is ambiguous. Trimming removed 0 bases from V and 7 bases from J, with 12 bases in between. CDR1 SGHDN and CDR2 FVKESK come from the germline V gene. The CDR3 spans 14 residues. CDR3 region: CASSQDWTVRTQYF. CDR3 nucleotides: TGTGCCAGCAGCCAAGATTGGACCGTGAGGACCCAGTACTTC.

The rearrangement uses TRBV20-1 and TRBJ2-1; 11 positions agree with TRBD2. V shed 6 bases, J shed 9 bases, and the junction held 13 bases outside the gene matches. Germline V gives CDR1 DFQATT, CDR2 SNEGSKA (reference sequence). The CDR3 extends over 15 amino acids. CDR3 region: CSAPGGSGRAGEQFF. The DNA for the CDR3 is TGCAGTGCCCCCGGGGGTAGCGGGAGGGCCGGTGAGCAGTTCTTC.

V usage is TRBV29-1 and J usage is TRBJ1-1, with D maybe TRBD1 (6 bases). Germline values: CDR1 SQVTM, CDR2 ANQGSEA. V lost 5 bases, J lost 1 base, and 14 bases lay in between. This CDR3 comprises 14 residues. CDR3 loop: CSVWAWGANTEAFF. Written as DNA, the CDR3 is TGCAGCGTTTGGGCGTGGGGGGCGAACACTGAAGCTTTCTTT.

The gene calls are TRBV4-1 and TRBJ1-5; D call uncertain. The V end was cut by 4 bases, the J end by 1 base, with 8 bases between. In germline, CDR1 is MGHRA, CDR2 YSYEKL. This CDR3 is built from 14 residues. DNA of the CDR3: TGCGCCAGCAGCCGCGGAGGGAGCAATCAGCCCCAGCATTTT. This translates into CASSRGGSNQPQHF.

The chain uses TRBV20-1 and TRBJ2-1; tentatively, D is TRBD1 or TRBD2 (5 bases each). The CDR3 spans 11 residues. CDR1 and CDR2 from the germline V gene are DFQATT and SNEGSKA (reference sequence). The V end was cut by 1 base, the J end by 8 bases, with 6 bases between. The CDR3 here is CSARGGDEQFF. CDR3 bases: TGCAGTGCTAGAGGAGGGGATGAGCAGTTCTTC.

V and J are TRBV25-1 and TRBJ2-1; 13 bases fit TRBD2. The CDR3 has 17 amino acids. Looked up from germline, CDR1 is MGHDK and CDR2 is SYGVNS. V lost 5 bases and J lost 7; bases outside the gene matches: 11. CDR3 DNA: TGTGCCAGCAGTTACCAGGCACCGGGACTAGCGGGAAATGAGCAGTTCTTC. Amino acid sequence: CASSYQAPGLAGNEQFF.

As regards this clonotype: Since the CDR3 does not end with the conserved phenylalanine or tryptophan, this likely comes from a read error. The DNA is left out, because the CDR3 cannot be placed on it with certainty; the CDR3 is given as TCRdb lists it. The rearrangement joins TRBV9 to TRBJ1-6. Germline V lookup: CDR1 SGDLS, CDR2 YYNGEE. The CDR3 region is 10 residues in length, termini included. This chain's CDR3 is CASSVGGSSG.

This clonotype was detected only a few times. The chain joins TRBV7-8 to TRBJ1-2; a possible D gene is TRBD1 (6 bases). Trimming left V 2 bases short and J 2 bases short, with 12 bases between. The germline V gene encodes CDR1 SGHVS and CDR2 FQNEAQ. The CDR3 is 15 residues long. This CDR3 is CASSLSPGQNYGYTF. In nucleotides, the CDR3 is TGTGCCAGCAGCTTATCCCCAGGACAGAACTATGGCTACACCTTC.

This clonotype has ten or more counts. The rearrangement links TRBV6-6 to TRBJ1-4; 7 nucleotides align to TRBD1. CDR3 length: 17 residues. J was trimmed by 0 bases and V by 5 bases; bases with no gene match: 9. Germline V gives CDR1 MNHNY, CDR2 SVGAGI (reference sequence). Here the CDR3 reads CASSGGQQAATNEKLFF. CDR3 sequence (DNA): TGTGCCAGCAGTGGGGGACAGCAGGCTGCAACTAATGAAAAACTGTTTTTT.

This clonotype has ten or more counts. V usage is TRBV6-6 and J usage is TRBJ2-7, with 12 positions matching TRBD2. Trimming at V came to 2 bases and at J to 5 bases, leaving 7 bases not matched to a gene. Germline CDR1 reads MNHNY; CDR2 reads SVGAGI (reference sequence). The CDR3 is made up of 16 amino acids. Written as DNA, the CDR3 is TGTGCCAGCAGTTACCCCCTAGCGGGAGGGTTCGACGAGCAGTACTTC. This translates into CASSYPLAGGFDEQYF.

The V call is TRBV7-9, the J call TRBJ2-5, with 7 bases identical to TRBD2. Near its end, the DNA agrees better with TRBJ2-7, so the J call may be wrong. The CDR3 totals 13 residues. The germline V gene encodes CDR1 SEHNR and CDR2 FQNEAQ (reference sequence). The CDR3 here is CASRRETGYEQYF. Written as DNA, the CDR3 is TGTGCCAGCAGGCGGGAGACGGGCTACGAGCAGTACTTC.

This clonotype turned up a few times. The V and J genes are TRBV19 and TRBJ2-1; 8 positions agree with TRBD2. The CDR3 is 15 residues long. After removal of 3 bases from V and 8 bases from J, the junction contained 9 bases not matched to a gene. The germline V gene encodes CDR1 LNHDA and CDR2 SQIVND (reference sequence). As DNA, the CDR3 is TGTGCCAGTAGTATTAACAGCGGGAGAACCGATGAGCAGTTCTTC. It yields the protein CASSINSGRTDEQFF.

V gene TRBV6-5 combines with J gene TRBJ2-7, with D maybe TRBD1 (5 bases). CDR1 is MNHEY, CDR2 SVGAGI, per germline. The CDR3 sequence is 13 residues long. The V and J ends lost 0 bases and 5 bases respectively, with 8 bases between them. CDR3 bases: TGTGCCAGCAGTTACTCGGACATGGACGAGCAGTACTTC. As protein: CASSYSDMDEQYF.